This T cell receptor (beta chain) was captured by sequencing in a study of regulatory T cells in long-lasting Graves disease. Study-wide results and limits: There was favoring of TRBV28, TRBJ1-2 and TRBJ2-5 in persistent disease. Newly diagnosed Graves' patients had higher TCR diversity than persistent ones. Persistent patients shared 2,500 to 3,000 public clonotypes among themselves. Newly diagnosed patients shared fewer, at more than 850.

This clonotype appeared many times. Its antigen is undetermined. The authors built TCR beta libraries using iRepertoire HTBI primers and Arm-PCR of CDR3 regions. TCRdb re-called the multiplex PCR reads with MiXCR, one entry per CDR3 protein. The table has about 470,000 distinct CDR3 sequences, 20% to 25% seen once; the top ten hold less than 9%. This sample's time point: persistent/refractory GD, antithyroid drugs over 5 years with positive TRAb. The TCR library was prepared using RNA isolated from PBMCs. Germline CDR1 reads MNHEY; CDR2 reads SVGAGI. Trimming left V 0 bases short and J 5 bases short, with 10 bases between. The CDR3 totals 14 residues.

The TCR was taken from a female donor with Graves disease. The chain has TRBV6-5 and TRBJ1-2, with TRBD1 as a possible D gene (5 bases). Sequencing was performed on peripheral blood mononuclear cells (PBMCs), taken when the disease was refractory, from a patient treated with antithyroid drugs. CDR3 protein: CASSYSLGGYGYTF. In DNA form, the CDR3 reads TGTGCCAGCAGTTACTCGCTGGGGGGATATGGCTACACCTTC.